Many counts were recorded for the clone carrying this T cell receptor (beta chain). Its specificity is unknown. The data were produced by immunoSEQ multiplex PCR, yet TCRdb's version contains in-frame clones alone and is incomplete. The sample holds some 20,000 clones, roughly 49% seen once. This sample stems from a study of siplizumab effects on memory and regulatory T cells. The authors cocultured the mixed lymphocyte reaction cells at 37 degrees C for about six days. Material: CFSE-low (dividing) CD4+ T cells sorted from an allogeneic mixed lymphocyte reaction. This TCR was sampled from a human donor in good health; the cells came from an allogeneic mixed lymphocyte reaction.

The CDR3: CASSIQGGTLHF. In nucleotides, the CDR3 is TGTGCCAGTAGTATTCAGGGCGGAACCCTCCACTTT. The V call is TRBV19, the J call TRBJ1-6; possible D gene TRBD1, 5 bases. The CDR3 sequence is 12 residues long. Trimming removed 3 bases at V and 14 bases at J, with 11 bases between. Germline V gene data show CDR1 as LNHDA and CDR2 as SQIVND (reference sequence).